This TCR beta chain was captured by sequencing in a study of T cell responses to AZD1222 COVID-19 vaccine. General observations from the study: Repertoires were obtained solely post-peak T cell response. Donors were chiefly white British, with a greater number of females, and clonal diversity was perhaps underestimated. Breadth and depth of Spike-specific TCRs rose after two AZD1222 doses.

In germline, CDR1 is MDHEN, CDR2 SYDVKM. V was shortened by 8 bases and J by 1 base, with 14 bases between the two germline ends. This CDR3 is 14 amino acids long. Concerning this clone itself: Its cognate antigen is unknown.

Sequencing used immunoSEQ multiplex PCR; TCRdb keeps in-frame clones, though not all of them. The data hold about 69,000 clones, with roughly 80% observed a single time. V is TRBV28 and J is TRBJ1-1; a possible D gene is TRBD1 (5 bases). The receptor's source is an adult who received the AZD1222 COVID-19 vaccine. The sequences come from peripheral blood, collected 28 days after the second AZD1222 dose. CDR3 amino acids: CASYTGPQNTEAFF. The DNA for the CDR3 is TGTGCCAGCTATACGGGACCCCAGAACACTGAAGCTTTCTTT.